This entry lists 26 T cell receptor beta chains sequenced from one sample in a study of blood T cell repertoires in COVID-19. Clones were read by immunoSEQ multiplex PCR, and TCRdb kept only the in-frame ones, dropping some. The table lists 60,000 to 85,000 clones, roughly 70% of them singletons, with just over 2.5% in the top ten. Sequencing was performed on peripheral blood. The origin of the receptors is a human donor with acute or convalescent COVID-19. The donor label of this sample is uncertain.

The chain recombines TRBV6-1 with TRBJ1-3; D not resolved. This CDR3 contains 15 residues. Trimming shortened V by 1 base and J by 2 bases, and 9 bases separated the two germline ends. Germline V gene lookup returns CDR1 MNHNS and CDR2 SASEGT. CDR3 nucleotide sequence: TGTGCCAGCAGTGAAGTTCCGTATCCTGGAAACACCATATATTTT. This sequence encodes CASSEVPYPGNTIYF.

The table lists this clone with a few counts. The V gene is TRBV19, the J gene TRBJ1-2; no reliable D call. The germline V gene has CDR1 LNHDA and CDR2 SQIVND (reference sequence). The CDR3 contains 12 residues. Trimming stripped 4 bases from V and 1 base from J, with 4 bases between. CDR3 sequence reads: CASSTNNYGYTF. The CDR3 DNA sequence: TGTGCCAGTAGTACCAATAACTATGGCTACACCTTC.

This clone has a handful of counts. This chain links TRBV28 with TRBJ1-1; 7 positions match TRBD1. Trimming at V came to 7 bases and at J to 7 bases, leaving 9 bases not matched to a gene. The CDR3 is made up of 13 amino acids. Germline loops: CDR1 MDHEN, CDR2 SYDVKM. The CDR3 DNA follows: TGTGCCAGCACCAAGGGGGCAGTTAATGAAGCTTTCTTT. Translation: CASTKGAVNEAFF.

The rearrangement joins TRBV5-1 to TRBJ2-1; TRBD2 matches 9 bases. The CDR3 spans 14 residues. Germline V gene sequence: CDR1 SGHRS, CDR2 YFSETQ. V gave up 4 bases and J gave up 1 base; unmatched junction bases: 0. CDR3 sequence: CASSLAGSYNEQFF. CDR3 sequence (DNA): TGCGCCAGCAGCCTAGCGGGGTCCTACAATGAGCAGTTCTTC.

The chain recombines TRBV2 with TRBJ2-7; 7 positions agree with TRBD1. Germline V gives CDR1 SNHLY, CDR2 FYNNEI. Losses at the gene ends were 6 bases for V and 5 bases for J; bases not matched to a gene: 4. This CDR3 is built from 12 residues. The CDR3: CASRGDRDEQYF. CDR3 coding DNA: TGTGCCAGCAGGGGAGACAGGGACGAGCAGTACTTC.

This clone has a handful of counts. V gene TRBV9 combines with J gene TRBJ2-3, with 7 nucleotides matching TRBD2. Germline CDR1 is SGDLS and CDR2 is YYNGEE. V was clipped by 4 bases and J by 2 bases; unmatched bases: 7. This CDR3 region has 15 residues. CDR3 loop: CASSPQRGNTDTQYF. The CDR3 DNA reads TGTGCCAGCAGCCCTCAGCGGGGAAACACAGATACGCAGTATTTT.

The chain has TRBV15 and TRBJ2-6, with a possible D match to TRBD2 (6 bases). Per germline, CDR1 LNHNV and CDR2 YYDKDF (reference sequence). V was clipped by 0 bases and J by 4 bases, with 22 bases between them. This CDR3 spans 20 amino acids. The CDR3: CATSREGVGSGPSGANVLTF. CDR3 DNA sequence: TGTGCCACCAGCAGAGAAGGGGTGGGCAGCGGGCCATCAGGGGCCAACGTCCTGACTTTC.

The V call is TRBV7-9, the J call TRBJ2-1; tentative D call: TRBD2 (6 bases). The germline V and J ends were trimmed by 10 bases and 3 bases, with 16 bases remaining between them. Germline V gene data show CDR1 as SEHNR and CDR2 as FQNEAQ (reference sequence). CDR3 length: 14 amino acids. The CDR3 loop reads CATDPGAGYNEQFF. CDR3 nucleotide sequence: TGTGCCACCGACCCCGGAGCGGGCTACAATGAGCAGTTCTTC.

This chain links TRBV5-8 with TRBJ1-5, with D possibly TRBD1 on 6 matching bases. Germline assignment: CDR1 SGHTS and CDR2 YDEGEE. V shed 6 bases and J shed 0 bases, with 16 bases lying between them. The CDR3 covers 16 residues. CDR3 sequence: CASKWGRGYSNQPQHF. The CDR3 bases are TGTGCCAGCAAATGGGGGAGGGGGTATAGCAATCAGCCCCAGCATTTT.

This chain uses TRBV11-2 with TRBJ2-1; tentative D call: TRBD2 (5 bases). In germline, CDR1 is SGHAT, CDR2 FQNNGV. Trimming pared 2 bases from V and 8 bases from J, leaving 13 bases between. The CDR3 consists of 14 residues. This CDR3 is CASSLQTGSYEQFF. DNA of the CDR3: TGTGCCAGCAGCTTACAAACGGGATCTTATGAGCAGTTCTTC.

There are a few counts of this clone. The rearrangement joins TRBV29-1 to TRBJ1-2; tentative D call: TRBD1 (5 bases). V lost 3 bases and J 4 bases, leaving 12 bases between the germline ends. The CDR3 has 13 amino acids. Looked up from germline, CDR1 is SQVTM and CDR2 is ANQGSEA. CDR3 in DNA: TGCAGCGTTGAGGAGGGGCGCGGCTATGGCTACACCTTC. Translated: CSVEEGRGYGYTF. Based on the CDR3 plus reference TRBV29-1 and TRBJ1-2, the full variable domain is SAVISQKPSRDICQRGTSLTIQCQVDSQVTMMFWYRQQPGQSLTLIATANQGSEATYESGFVIDKFPISRPNLTFSTLTVSNMSPEDSSIYLCSVEEGRGYGYTFGSGTRLTVV.

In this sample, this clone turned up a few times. CDR3 coding DNA: TGTGCCAGCAGTAGGGGAACTAATGAAAAACTGTTTTTT. This translates into CASSRGTNEKLFF. The V and J genes are TRBV14 and TRBJ1-4; tentatively, D is TRBD1 (5 bases). The germline V gene has CDR1 SGHDN and CDR2 FVKESK. Trimming took 6 bases from V and 1 from J, leaving 6 bases between them. This CDR3 comprises 13 residues.

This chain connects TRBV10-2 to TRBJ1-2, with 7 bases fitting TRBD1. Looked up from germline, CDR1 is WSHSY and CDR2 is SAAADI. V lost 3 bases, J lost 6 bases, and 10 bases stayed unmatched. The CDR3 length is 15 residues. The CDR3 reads CASSDRTGVRDGYTF. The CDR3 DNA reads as TGCGCCAGCAGTGATAGGACAGGCGTACGAGATGGCTACACCTTC.

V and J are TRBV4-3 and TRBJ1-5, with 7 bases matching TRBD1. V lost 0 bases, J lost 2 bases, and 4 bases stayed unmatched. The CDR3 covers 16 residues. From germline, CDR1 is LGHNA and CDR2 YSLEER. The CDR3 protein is CASSQEWQGGNQPQHF. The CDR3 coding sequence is TGCGCCAGCAGCCAAGAGTGGCAGGGGGGCAATCAGCCCCAGCATTTT.

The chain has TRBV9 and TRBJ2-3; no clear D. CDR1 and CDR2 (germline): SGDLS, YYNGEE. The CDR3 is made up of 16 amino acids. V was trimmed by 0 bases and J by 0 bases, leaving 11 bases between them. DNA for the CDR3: TGTGCCAGCAGCGTAGACGGCAGCGCTAGCACAGATACGCAGTATTTT. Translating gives CASSVDGSASTDTQYF.

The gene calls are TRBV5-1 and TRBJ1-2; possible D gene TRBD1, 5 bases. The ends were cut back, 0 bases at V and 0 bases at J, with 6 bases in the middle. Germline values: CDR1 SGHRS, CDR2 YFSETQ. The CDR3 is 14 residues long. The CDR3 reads CASSLGQSNYGYTF. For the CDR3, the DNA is TGCGCCAGCAGCTTGGGACAGTCTAACTATGGCTACACCTTC.

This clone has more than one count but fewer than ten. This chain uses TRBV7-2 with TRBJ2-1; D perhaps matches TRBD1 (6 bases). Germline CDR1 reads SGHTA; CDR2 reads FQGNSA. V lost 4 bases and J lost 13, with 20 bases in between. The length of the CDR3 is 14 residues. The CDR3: CASSSRDTGLNQFF. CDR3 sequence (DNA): TGTGCCAGCAGCTCGAGGGACACCGGTCTTAATCAGTTCTTC.

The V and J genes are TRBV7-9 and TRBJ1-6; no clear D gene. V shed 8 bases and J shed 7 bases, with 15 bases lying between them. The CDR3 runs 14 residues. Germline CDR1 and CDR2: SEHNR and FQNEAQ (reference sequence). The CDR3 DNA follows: TGTGCCAGCGGAGGCGGCCTTAGCAATTCACCCCTCCACTTT. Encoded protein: CASGGGLSNSPLHF. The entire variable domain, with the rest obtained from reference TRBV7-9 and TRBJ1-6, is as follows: DTGVSQNPRHKITKRGQNVTFRCDPISEHNRLYWYRQTLGQGPEFLTYFQNEAQLEKSRLLSDRFSAERPKGSFSTLEIQRTEQGDSAMYLCASGGGLSNSPLHFGNGTRLTVT.

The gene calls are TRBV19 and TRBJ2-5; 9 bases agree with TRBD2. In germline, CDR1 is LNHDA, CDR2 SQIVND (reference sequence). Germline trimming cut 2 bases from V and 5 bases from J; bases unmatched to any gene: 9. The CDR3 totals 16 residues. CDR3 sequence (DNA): TGTGCCAGTAGTATAAAGGCGGGAGGGCCGGGGGAGACCCAGTACTTC. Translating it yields CASSIKAGGPGETQYF.

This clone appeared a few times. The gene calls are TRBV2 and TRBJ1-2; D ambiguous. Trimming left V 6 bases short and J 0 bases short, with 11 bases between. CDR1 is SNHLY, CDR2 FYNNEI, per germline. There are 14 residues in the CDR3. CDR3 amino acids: CASRIDGANYGYTF. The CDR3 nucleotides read TGTGCCAGCAGAATTGACGGAGCTAACTATGGCTACACCTTC.

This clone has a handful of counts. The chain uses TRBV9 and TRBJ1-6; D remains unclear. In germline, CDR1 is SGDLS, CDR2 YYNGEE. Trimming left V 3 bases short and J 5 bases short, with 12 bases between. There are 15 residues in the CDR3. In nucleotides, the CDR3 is TGTGCCAGCAGCGCCAGCGTGGCTAATAATTCACCCCTCCACTTT. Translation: CASSASVANNSPLHF.

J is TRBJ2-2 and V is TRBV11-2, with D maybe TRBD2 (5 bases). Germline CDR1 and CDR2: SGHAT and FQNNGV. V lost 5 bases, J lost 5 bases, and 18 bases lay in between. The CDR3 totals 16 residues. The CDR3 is CASSKGDHGVTGELFF. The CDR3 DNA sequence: TGTGCCAGCAGCAAGGGTGACCACGGGGTGACCGGGGAGCTGTTTTTT.

In DNA form, the CDR3 reads TGTGCCAGCAGCGTCTCGGCCGGGGATGAGCAGTTCTTC. Translated: CASSVSAGDEQFF. The chain uses TRBV9 and TRBJ2-1; a possible D gene is TRBD2 (5 bases). V lost 2 bases and J 8 bases, leaving 11 bases between the germline ends. Germline CDR1 reads SGDLS; CDR2 reads YYNGEE. This CDR3 has 13 residues.

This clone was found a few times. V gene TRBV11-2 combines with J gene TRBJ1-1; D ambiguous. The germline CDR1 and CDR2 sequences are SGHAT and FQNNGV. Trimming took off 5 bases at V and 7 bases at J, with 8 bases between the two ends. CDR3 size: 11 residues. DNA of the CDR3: TGTGCCAGCAGCCTAACTAGTGAAGCTTTCTTT. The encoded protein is CASSLTSEAFF. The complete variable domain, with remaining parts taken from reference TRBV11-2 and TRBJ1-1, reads EAGVAQSPRYKIIEKRQSVAFWCNPISGHATLYWYQQILGQGPKLLIQFQNNGVVDDSQLPKDRFSAERLKGVDSTLKIQPAKLEDSAVYLCASSLTSEAFFGQGTRLTVV.

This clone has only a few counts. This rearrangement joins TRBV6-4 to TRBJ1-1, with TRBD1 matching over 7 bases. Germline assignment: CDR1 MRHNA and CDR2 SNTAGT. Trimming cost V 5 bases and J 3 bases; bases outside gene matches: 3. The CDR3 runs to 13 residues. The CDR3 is CASSTTGDTEAFF. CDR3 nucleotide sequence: TGTGCCAGCAGTACCACAGGGGACACTGAAGCTTTCTTT.

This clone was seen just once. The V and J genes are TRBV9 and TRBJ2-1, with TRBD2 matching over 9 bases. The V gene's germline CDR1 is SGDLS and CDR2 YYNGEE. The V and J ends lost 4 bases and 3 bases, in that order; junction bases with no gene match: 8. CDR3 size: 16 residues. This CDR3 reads CASSLTRTSVYNEQFF. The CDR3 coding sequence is TGTGCCAGCAGCCTAACGAGGACTAGCGTCTACAATGAGCAGTTCTTC.